Each of the 9 T cell receptor beta chains below was sequenced from the same sample in a study of beta chain features in type 1 diabetes. Whole-study results and caveats: In every one of the four CD4+ subsets, TCRB CDR3s were moderately but significantly shorter in Type 1 diabetes patients.

Every isolated RNA sample was fully reverse transcribed, so sequencing captured expressed TCRB transcripts. Measured with immunoSEQ multiplex PCR; TCRdb has only the in-frame clones, and not every one. This sample yields 53,000 or so clones, of which about 60% are seen a single time; around 0.29% belongs to the top ten. Antigens for these TCRs are unknown. Sequencing was done on a sample of stem cell memory CD4+ T cells from blood. All receptors derive from a woman aged 30 to 39 with type 1 diabetes.

The chain couples TRBV14 to TRBJ2-3; D is perhaps TRBD1 (6 bases). The length of the CDR3 is 16 residues. CDR1 and CDR2 from the germline V gene are SGHDN and FVKESK. V was clipped by 2 bases and J by 6 bases, with 18 bases between them. CDR3 in DNA: TGTGCCAGCAGCCAATTAACATTCCGGGACACCGATACGCAGTATTTT. This codes for CASSQLTFRDTDTQYF.

The chain combines TRBV6-5 with TRBJ1-2, with 7 bases lining up with TRBD1. The V and J ends lost 6 bases and 5 bases, in that order; junction bases with no gene match: 9. There are 14 residues in the CDR3. Germline loops: CDR1 MNHEY, CDR2 SVGAGI. Written as DNA, the CDR3 is TGTGCCAGCAGCTTCGATCAGGGGGGATATGGCTACACCTTC. Translating gives CASSFDQGGYGYTF.

The chain employs TRBV30 and TRBJ2-3; weak D call: TRBD1 (6 bases). Looked up from germline, CDR1 is GTSNPN and CDR2 is SVGIG (reference sequence). V shed 0 bases and J shed 0 bases, with 7 bases lying between them. This CDR3 has 14 amino acids. CDR3 loop: CAWSVDRSTDTQYF. CDR3 nucleotide sequence: TGTGCCTGGAGTGTCGACAGGAGCACAGATACGCAGTATTTT.

The chain is built from TRBV4-1 and TRBJ2-1; D ambiguous. Germline V lookup: CDR1 MGHRA, CDR2 YSYEKL. V was shortened by 5 bases and J by 9 bases, with 20 bases between the two germline ends. The CDR3 extends over 15 amino acids. The DNA of the CDR3 is TGCGCCAGCAGCGGATATAACAGTGGGCCGCTTGAGCAGTTCTTC. Translating it yields CASSGYNSGPLEQFF.

As for this clone: An end of the junction differs from the germline gene, which may be a read error. The chain combines TRBV6-6 with TRBJ2-5; 7 bases are shared with TRBD1. The CDR3 loop spans 16 amino acids. Germline V gives CDR1 MNHNY, CDR2 SVGAGI (reference sequence). This CDR3 is CARSSIIGQVGQTQYF. The CDR3 DNA reads TGTGCCAGAAGTTCCATTATCGGACAGGTTGGACAGACCCAGTACTTC.

The chain has TRBV6-4 and TRBJ2-1; the D gene is possibly TRBD2 (6 bases). V lost 3 bases to trimming and J lost 1 base, with 10 bases between them. Germline V lookup: CDR1 MRHNA, CDR2 SNTAGT. The CDR3 is made up of 15 amino acids. CDR3 coding DNA: TGTGCCAGCAGTGAAGTTAGCGGTTCCTACAATGAGCAGTTCTTC. Encoded protein: CASSEVSGSYNEQFF.

This clone came up once. The V and J genes are TRBV30 and TRBJ1-1; 7 nucleotides line up with TRBD1. Germline CDR1 GTSNPN, CDR2 SVGIG (reference sequence). V shed 4 bases, J shed 7 bases, and the junction held 9 bases outside the gene matches. The CDR3 has 13 amino acids. As DNA, the CDR3 is TGTGCCTGGAAAATACAGGGGCAGCTTGAAGCTTTCTTT. This sequence encodes CAWKIQGQLEAFF.

This clone was seen more than once but under ten times. This chain connects TRBV7-2 to TRBJ1-4, with TRBD1 matching over 7 bases. The CDR3 is 14 residues long. Germline V gene sequence: CDR1 SGHTA, CDR2 FQGNSA. V lost 3 bases to trimming and J lost 6 bases; unmatched junction nucleotides: 4. This CDR3 reads CASSFRQGDEKLFF. CDR3 sequence (DNA): TGTGCCAGCAGCTTCAGACAGGGAGATGAAAAACTGTTTTTT. Full variable domain (remainder filled in from reference TRBV7-2 and TRBJ1-4): GAGVSQSPSNKVTEKGKDVELRCDPISGHTALYWYRQSLGQGLEFLIYFQGNSAPDKSGLPSDRFSAERTGGSVSTLTIQRTQQEDSAVYLCASSFRQGDEKLFFGSGTQLSVL.

This sequence joins TRBV10-3 and TRBJ2-1; TRBD2 matches 7 bases. The CDR3 contains 15 residues. V was pared by 6 bases and J by 2 bases, with 7 bases of the junction left unmatched. Germline V gene sequence: CDR1 ENHRY, CDR2 SYGVKD. For the CDR3, the DNA is TGTGCCATCAGGGGGAGGGCGTCCCCCTACAATGAGCAGTTCTTC. This gives the protein CAIRGRASPYNEQFF.